These 28 T cell receptor delta chains originate from one sample sequenced in a study of gamma-delta chains in newborns, infants, children. TCRdb reprocessed the reads through CATT. The data contain some 3,100 delta-chain clones, 45% to 65% of them singletons. The sequenced sample was blood. Receptors originate from a child who received the measles vaccine.

Only a few counts were recorded for this clone. The rearrangement joins TRDV1 to TRDJ1, with a weak D call TRDD2 (6 bases). The length of the CDR3 is 17 residues. Germline V gives CDR1 TSWWSYY, CDR2 QGS. V was pared by 5 bases and J by 2 bases, with 21 bases between. Here the CDR3 DNA reads TGTGCTCTTGGGAAGCCCTTCCGGTCGATTGGGACCGATAAACTCATCTTT. As protein: CALGKPFRSIGTDKLIF.

A remark on this clone: A far larger clone lies a single base away; this is likely a read error. In DNA form, the CDR3 reads TGTGCTCTTGGGGAACGTTGGCCGTTCCTTTTCAACCCTGGGGGATACGCGCGGGGTACCGCGCGGGGTACCGATAAACTCATCTTT. Its translation: CALGERWPFLFNPGGYARGTARGTDKLIF. The chain carries TRDV1 and TRDJ1; 12 nucleotides align to TRDD3. The germline gives CDR1 TSWWSYY, CDR2 QGS. The CDR3 is 29 amino acids. V shed 1 base and J 2 bases; nucleotides not matched to a gene: 41.

In regard to this clone: This may come from a read error, since a much larger clone is one base off. V is TRDV1 and J is TRDJ1; TRDD3 matches at 13 bases. Losses at the gene ends were 2 bases for V and 7 bases for J; bases not matched to a gene: 31. The germline CDR1 and CDR2 sequences are TSWWSYY and QGS. The CDR3 is 24 amino acids. The CDR3 reads CALGEAIDRTGGYARIFIKGKLIF. Here the CDR3 DNA reads TGTGCTCTTGGGGAAGCTATAGACCGAACTGGGGGATACGCGAGAATATTCATTAAGGGTAAACTCATCTTT.

As to this clone: With a much larger clone just one base away, this may be a read error. The chain's CDR3 is CALGERGLLEDDELIF. CDR3 nucleotides: TGTGCTCTTGGGGAACGGGGCCTTTTGGAGGACGATGAACTCATCTTT. This chain connects TRDV1 to TRDJ1; D is unclear. Looked up from germline, CDR1 is TSWWSYY and CDR2 is QGS. The CDR3 totals 16 residues.

This clone was seen only once. A far larger clone is one base from this, pointing to a likely read error. Other DNA sequences in this specimen translate into the identical CDR3. The chain joins TRDV1 to TRDJ1, with 10 bases identical to TRDD3. CDR3 length: 18 residues. V dropped 0 bases and J dropped 3; count of bases not matched to a gene: 10. From germline, CDR1 is TSWWSYY and CDR2 QGS. CDR3: CALGELTPRTGGSDKLIF. The CDR3 DNA is TGTGCTCTTGGGGAACTGACGCCTCGTACTGGGGGATCCGATAAACTCATCTTT.

The chain has TRDV1 and TRDJ1, with D tentatively TRDD3 (5 bases). Germline V CDR1 and CDR2: TSWWSYY, QGS. V lost 0 bases and J 4 bases, leaving 12 bases between the germline ends. This CDR3 contains 15 residues. CDR3 sequence: CALGELQGLGDKLIF. CDR3 in DNA: TGTGCTCTTGGGGAACTGCAGGGCCTGGGCGATAAACTCATCTTT.

This clone was counted a single time. A far larger clone is one nucleotide away, so this likely arose from a read error. This sample also contains other DNA sequences that code for the same CDR3. The chain is built from TRDV1 and TRDJ1; D call uncertain. Germline values: CDR1 TSWWSYY, CDR2 QGS. The CDR3 sequence is 16 residues long. The V gene lost 7 bases and the J gene lost 0 bases, with 18 bases spanning the gap. The CDR3 DNA follows: TGTGCTCTTGAAAAGCTCGAACCTCCGTACACCGATAAACTCATCTTT. Its protein is CALEKLEPPYTDKLIF.

A note on this clone: This sequence may be a read error, since a much larger clone differs from it by one base. Other DNA sequences from this sample encode an identical CDR3 as well. The chain joins TRDV2 to TRDJ1; D may be TRDD3 (5 bases). The CDR3 is 14 residues long. Germline CDR1 is GEAIGNYY and CDR2 is EKD. V was clipped by 1 base and J by 8 bases, with 16 bases between them. As DNA, the CDR3 is TGTGCCTGTGACACGGAAGGCACTGGTTCAAAACTCATCTTT. Translation: CACDTEGTGSKLIF.

The V call is TRDV1, the J call TRDJ1, with 9 bases identical to TRDD2. V lost 2 bases and J lost 0; bases outside the gene matches: 28. The CDR3 spans 24 residues. Germline-derived CDR1 and CDR2 are TSWWSYY and QGS. In DNA, the CDR3 is TGTGCTCTTGGGGAAGAACGGGCGTTCGCCTTCCTACGTCCTGGGGGGCTTTACACCGATAAACTCATCTTT. This sequence encodes CALGEERAFAFLRPGGLYTDKLIF.

There are a few counts of this clone. TCRdb attributes to this sequence the protein of a much larger clone, which differs from the DNA translation at residue 3; a read error is likely, and the protein displayed is translated from the DNA. The gene calls are TRDV3 and TRDJ1, with 8 bases matching TRDD3. V gave up 5 bases and J gave up 1 base; unmatched junction bases: 18. Looked up from germline, CDR1 is TVYSNPD and CDR2 is GDNSRS (reference sequence). The CDR3 is made up of 17 amino acids. CDR3 DNA: TGTGCCCCTTCCCTATCTGGGGGACCCGCGGGCACCGATAAACTCATCTTT. This gives the protein CAPSLSGGPAGTDKLIF. The entire variable domain, with the rest obtained from reference TRDV3 and TRDJ1, is as follows: CDKVTQSSPDQTVASGSEVVLLCTYDTVYSNPDLFWYRIRPDYSFQFVFYGDNSRSEGADFTQGRFSVKHILTQKAFHLVISPVRTEDSATYYCAPSLSGGPAGTDKLIFGKGTRVTVEP.

This clone was recorded a few times. This chain connects TRDV3 to TRDJ1; 8 bases are a match to TRDD2. The CDR3 sequence is 20 residues long. CDR1 TVYSNPD and CDR2 GDNSRS come from the germline V gene (reference sequence). J gave up 0 bases and V 2 bases, and 23 bases lay outside the gene matches. The CDR3 sequence is CAFGSSYDAGVPEYTDKLIF. As DNA, the CDR3 is TGTGCCTTTGGATCTTCCTACGACGCTGGGGTACCCGAGTACACCGATAAACTCATCTTT.

In regard to this clone: One base away lies a much larger clone, so this may be a sequencing read error. Distinct nucleotide sequences in the sample also encode this CDR3. This rearrangement joins TRDV1 to TRDJ1; a possible D gene is TRDD3 (5 bases). Germline V gene data show CDR1 as TSWWSYY and CDR2 as QGS. There are 16 residues in the CDR3. The CDR3 DNA reads TGTGCCCTTGGGGAACTACCCCTTAGGCGATTCGGAAAACTCATCTTT. Translation: CALGELPLRRFGKLIF.

Comments on this clone: A much larger clone lies one base from this, so it may be a read error. This sample includes further DNA sequences coding for the same CDR3. The chain is built from TRDV2 and TRDJ3, with 11 bases identical to TRDD3. The CDR3 is 18 residues long. In germline, CDR1 is GEAIGNYY, CDR2 EKD. The CDR3 DNA follows: TGTGCCTGCGACATACTGGGGGATAGCTCCTGGGACACCCGACAGATGTTTTTC. Translated, it gives CACDILGDSSWDTRQMFF.

On this clone: With a much larger clone just one base away, this may be a read error. The same CDR3 can be traced to other DNA sequences in this sample. The J gene is TRDJ1, the V gene TRAV29/DV5, with TRDD3 identical over 7 bases. The CDR3 consists of 14 residues. The germline V gene has CDR1 NSMFDY and CDR2 ISSIKDK. CDR3 coding DNA: TGTGCGGCAACCCGCCTCGTACTGGGGGATAAACTCATCTTT. Protein product: CAATRLVLGDKLIF.

A remark on this clone: This clone may be a read error of a much larger clone one base away. This chain links TRDV2 with TRDJ1; 8 positions agree with TRDD3. CDR3 length equals 27 residues. Germline values: CDR1 GEAIGNYY, CDR2 EKD. With V trimmed by 0 bases and J by 4 bases, 42 bases remained unmatched. The DNA for the CDR3 is TGTGCCTGTGACACCAAAAAGGTCTTCCTTATAGCCAAAACTATGGGATACGCACCTCAACCAAACGATAAACTCATCTTT. Translation gives CACDTKKVFLIAKTMGYAPQPNDKLIF.

About this clone itself: This may come from a read error, since a much larger clone is one base off. J is TRDJ1 and V is TRDV2; tentative D call: TRDD3 (7 bases). This CDR3 is 23 amino acids long. V was pared by 5 bases and J by 1 base, with 40 bases between. The V gene's germline CDR1 is GEAIGNYY and CDR2 EKD. This chain's CDR3 is CACGPAFPSDWGSRALATDKLIF. In DNA form, the CDR3 reads TGTGCCTGTGGGCCGGCCTTCCCTAGTGACTGGGGCTCCCGAGCCCTTGCCACCGATAAACTCATCTTT.

Worth noting for this clone: It differs at one base from a far larger clone, so likely a read error. Other DNA sequences in this sample translate to the same CDR3. This sequence joins TRDV3 and TRDJ1; 10 positions match TRDD3. Germline CDR1 TVYSNPD, CDR2 GDNSRS (reference sequence). The CDR3 spans 18 residues. CDR3: CAGFLQYWGMGEADKLIF. The CDR3 bases are TGTGCCGGTTTCCTACAGTACTGGGGGATGGGGGAGGCCGATAAACTTATCTTT.

In its sample, this clone is medium-sized. The rearrangement links TRDV1 to TRDJ1, with 9 bases matching TRDD3. After removal of 2 bases from V and 0 bases from J, the junction contained 19 bases not matched to a gene. The CDR3 covers 21 residues. From germline, CDR1 is TSWWSYY and CDR2 QGS. The CDR3 loop is CALGERLLWFLGDPYTDKLIF. Written as DNA, the CDR3 is TGTGCTCTTGGGGAAAGACTCCTATGGTTCCTGGGGGATCCGTACACCGATAAACTCATCTTT.

This clone has just a few counts. The rearrangement joins TRDV1 to TRDJ1; TRDD3 aligns across 7 bases. Germline V gene sequence: CDR1 TSWWSYY, CDR2 QGS. The CDR3 extends over 18 amino acids. Trimming took 2 bases from V and 3 from J; bases not matched to a gene: 15. The CDR3 coding sequence is TGTGCTCTTGGGGAAGGATTCCAACCAACTGGGGAGCCCGATAAACTCATCTTT. Its protein is CALGEGFQPTGEPDKLIF.

By share, this clone ranks as medium-sized (0.01 to 0.1%). No DNA is shown, since the ends of the CDR3 on it are uncertain; the CDR3 is the one TCRdb lists. V is TRDV3 and J is TRDJ1; TRDD3, the table's D call, lacks a check against the DNA. The CDR3 spans 17 residues, counting both ends. Germline CDR1 is TVYSNPD and CDR2 is GDNSRS (reference sequence). The CDR3 sequence is CASGTGGYRCASDKLIF.

Comments on this clone: A far larger clone is only one base removed, so a read error is likely. The chain uses TRDV1 and TRDJ1, with 8 positions matching TRDD3. From germline, CDR1 is TSWWSYY and CDR2 QGS. The CDR3 consists of 23 residues. V shed 4 bases, J shed 0 bases, and the junction held 28 bases outside the gene matches. CDR3 sequence reads: CALGAPDAAGGPLGGGYTDKLIF. CDR3 nucleotides: TGTGCTCTTGGGGCACCCGACGCGGCTGGGGGACCTTTGGGTGGTGGATACACCGATAAACTCATCTTT.

In regard to this clone: This likely came from a read error, as a far larger clone is one base away. The rearrangement joins TRDV3 to TRDJ1; 7 bases line up with TRDD3. V dropped 4 bases and J dropped 2; count of bases not matched to a gene: 19. The germline V gene encodes CDR1 TVYSNPD and CDR2 GDNSRS (reference sequence). CDR3 length equals 17 residues. The CDR3 region has the DNA TGTGCCTCCCTATTCGGGTACTGGGGACCCCAGACCGATAAACTCATCTTT. It is translated as CASLFGYWGPQTDKLIF.

This clone was counted once. A read error is the likely source, as a far larger clone sits one nucleotide away. The chain carries TRAV29/DV5 and TRDJ3; D might be TRDD3 (6 bases). Germline CDR1 NSMFDY, CDR2 ISSIKDK. V dropped 0 bases and J dropped 5 bases, with 30 bases sitting between them. The CDR3 has 22 residues. The DNA for the CDR3 is TGTGCAGCAAGCGCGCGGGTATCTGGGAGATACGCTACAGTCCGGGACACCCGACAGATGTTTTTC. It is translated as CAASARVSGRYATVRDTRQMFF. Using reference TRAV29/DV5 and TRDJ3 for the parts outside the CDR3, the full variable domain is DQQVKQNSPSLSVQEGRISILNCDYTNSMFDYFLWYKKYPAEGPTFLISISSIKDKNEDGRFTVFLNKSAKHLSLHIVPSQPGDSAVYFCAASARVSGRYATVRDTRQMFFGTGIKLFVEP.

In the case of this clone: This may arise from a read error, as a much more abundant clone is one base away. The chain combines TRDV1 with TRDJ1, with 13 bases matching TRDD3. The trim removed 2 bases at V and 0 bases at J, leaving 36 bases unmatched. There are 28 residues in the CDR3. Per the germline V gene, CDR1 is TSWWSYY and CDR2 is QGS. CDR3 sequence: CALGENIPHSYPPYWGIRHLFYTDKLIF. CDR3 DNA: TGTGCTCTTGGGGAAAACATCCCTCATTCCTACCCTCCGTACTGGGGGATACGGCACCTATTTTACACCGATAAACTCATCTTT.

This clone is termed medium-sized. At the DNA level, this CDR3 is encoded by other sequences in the same sample as well. The chain has TRDV2 and TRDJ3; 11 nucleotides align to TRDD3. CDR3 size: 18 residues. Germline assignment: CDR1 GEAIGNYY and CDR2 EKD. The V gene end was trimmed by 3 bases and the J gene end by 2 bases; junction bases not matched to a gene: 5. The CDR3 loop is CACDSALGDTWDTRQMFF. CDR3 DNA: TGTGCCTGTGACTCCGCACTGGGGGATACCTGGGACACCCGACAGATGTTTTTC.

Points on this clone: A much larger clone lies one base from this, so it may be a read error. The CDR3 spells CALGEPIRLGYKLIF. CDR3 bases: TGTGCTCTTGGGGAACCTATCCGATTGGGGTATAAACTCATCTTT. The chain joins TRDV1 to TRDJ1, with D maybe TRDD3 (5 bases). Between the trimmed V and J ends, which lost 1 base and 6 bases, there was a span of 15 bases. The CDR3 consists of 15 residues. CDR1 and CDR2 from the germline V gene are TSWWSYY and QGS.

As for this clone: A much larger clone lies a single base off, so this may be a read error. This chain uses TRDV1 with TRDJ1; D uncertain. This CDR3 has 18 residues. The germline V and J ends were trimmed by 1 base and 4 bases, with 22 bases remaining between them. Germline loops: CDR1 TSWWSYY, CDR2 QGS. In DNA, the CDR3 is TGTGCTCTTGGGGAACCAGACCTTTTACTGAAGTACAGCGATAAACTCATCTTT. It encodes CALGEPDLLLKYSDKLIF.

Remarks on this clone: A much larger clone sits a single nucleotide away, making a read error possible. The chain employs TRDV1 and TRDJ1; TRDD3 agrees at 9 bases. Germline CDR1 reads TSWWSYY; CDR2 reads QGS. V was pared by 3 bases and J by 3 bases, with 29 bases of the junction left unmatched. CDR3 length equals 23 residues. This chain's CDR3 is CALGDHIPTFPPSGGSEADKLIF. In nucleotides, the CDR3 is TGTGCTCTTGGGGATCATATCCCTACCTTTCCTCCATCTGGGGGATCCGAGGCCGATAAACTCATCTTT.